This note documents a single T cell receptor (beta chain) sequence. V was pared by 5 bases and J by 2 bases, with 5 bases of the junction left unmatched. Germline CDR1 reads SGHNT; CDR2 reads YENEEA. This CDR3 is 15 amino acids long. Preparing the TCRbeta library involved the use of unique molecular identifiers. Each CDR3 protein gets one entry after TCRdb re-called the PCR reads with MiXCR. This sample carries roughly 89,000 distinct CDR3 sequences, 9% to 15% of them seen once, and the ten largest clones take roughly 14%. This entry is derived from a study of T-cell reconstitution after alpha-beta-depleted transplantation in children.

The sequencing here drew on PBMCs from the stem cell graft donor, taken from the stem cell graft. The clonotype was recovered from a human donor who donated a stem cell graft to a child with inherited bone marrow failure. This chain uses TRBV11-3 with TRBJ2-1; 8 bases map to TRBD2. In nucleotides, the CDR3 is TGTGCCAGCAGCGCCGGGGGGGCCGCCTACAATGAGCAGTTCTTC. Protein: CASSAGGAAYNEQFF.